The clone carrying this T cell receptor (beta chain) occurred once. This sample also contains other DNA sequences that code for the same CDR3. The sequencing template was cDNA reverse transcribed from extracted RNA. Assay used: immunoSEQ multiplex PCR; TCRdb lists only in-frame clones, some missing. Here the sample spans 200,000 to 250,000 clones, less than 75% being singletons. The sample comes from a study of CD8+ T cells in alopecia areata. Study-wide background: Tofacitinib dosing lasted 6 to 18 months, which was then followed by 6 months off drug.

Described treatment: oral pan-JAK inhibitor, 5-10 mg twice daily. Lesional scalp punch biopsies and peripheral blood came from alopecia areata patients. V was cut by 4 bases and J by 4 bases, with 7 bases left in between. The CDR3 extends over 11 amino acids. The V gene's germline CDR1 is SQVTM and CDR2 ANQGSEA. Sequenced material: CD4+ T cells sorted from blood, taken at week 4, from a patient treated with tofacitinib. The TCR sequence derives from a human donor with alopecia areata. This chain connects TRBV29-1 to TRBJ2-5; D might be TRBD1 (5 bases). CDR3 DNA: TGCAGCGTTGGGGGCCCAGAGACCCAGTACTTC. Its translation is CSVGGPETQYF.